This T cell receptor beta chain was sequenced during a study of shared clonotypes between healthy human individuals. General study results and limits: Larger richness was generally estimated for naive than memory subsets. Since donors were few, the genetic and exposure-history diversity represented was limited. When naive CD4 clonotypes were compared across several donors, approximately 5% were shared.

Data came from immunoSEQ multiplex PCR; TCRdb stores just in-frame clones and leaves some out. The sample gives a few million clones, approximately 94% of which show up once; approximately 0.13% is in the top ten. A note on this clone: Its specificity is unknown.

The CDR3 spans 15 residues. Germline values: CDR1 MNHEY, CDR2 SMNVEV (reference sequence). V lost 5 bases and J 0 bases, leaving 14 bases between the germline ends. The specimen sequenced was naive CD4+ T cells sorted from blood. Specified subset: CD45RA+ positively selected. The receptor comes from a man aged 18 to 29 in good health. The chain joins TRBV27 to TRBJ2-7; maybe TRBD1 (6 bases). CDR3 in DNA: TGTGCCAGCAGTGATCGGCCGGGACACTCCTACGAGCAGTACTTC. Translated: CASSDRPGHSYEQYF.